These 25 T cell receptor beta chains originate from one sample sequenced in a study of blood T cell repertoires in COVID-19. Only in-frame clones appear in the TCRdb table, and some are missing; sequencing was by immunoSEQ multiplex PCR. The sample contains 200,000 to 250,000 clones, 80% to 90% of which appear only once. Sequenced input: PBMCs or T cells enriched from blood (not recorded which). The receptors originated from a woman aged 30 to 39 with acute COVID-19.

The genes are TRBV6-5 and TRBJ1-2; the D is unclear. This CDR3 comprises 13 residues. Germline loops: CDR1 MNHEY, CDR2 SVGAGI. V gave up 2 bases and J gave up 4 bases, with 8 bases separating them. The CDR3 protein is CASSYTRLYGYTF. The CDR3 coding sequence is TGTGCCAGCAGTTACACGAGGCTCTATGGCTACACCTTC.

This rearrangement joins TRBV7-2 to TRBJ2-3, with 10 positions matching TRBD2. Germline assignment: CDR1 SGHTA and CDR2 FQGNSA. Trimming removed 1 base from V and 7 bases from J; junction bases left unmatched: 11. This CDR3 has 17 amino acids. The CDR3 nucleotides are TGTGCCAGCAGCTTAGGCCAACTAGCGGGGAGACCAAATACGCAGTATTTT. It codes for CASSLGQLAGRPNTQYF.

This chain uses TRBV5-1 with TRBJ2-3; 8 nucleotides match TRBD2. Germline loops: CDR1 SGHRS, CDR2 YFSETQ. The CDR3 contains 15 residues. V dropped 4 bases and J dropped 0; count of bases not matched to a gene: 4. CDR3 DNA: TGCGCCAGCAGCGAGAGCGGGGGTAGCACAGATACGCAGTATTTT. It specifies CASSESGGSTDTQYF. Variable domain in full (rest from reference TRBV5-1 and TRBJ2-3): KAGVTQTPRYLIKTRGQQVTLSCSPISGHRSVSWYQQTPGQGLQFLFEYFSETQRNKGNFPGRFSGRQFSNSRSEMNVSTLELGDSALYLCASSESGGSTDTQYFGPGTRLTVL.

The chain employs TRBV6-5 and TRBJ1-1, with D hard to call. Germline CDR1 MNHEY, CDR2 SVGAGI. The CDR3 extends over 13 amino acids. V gave up 6 bases and J gave up 1 base, with 9 bases separating them. The CDR3 nucleotides are TGTGCCAGCAGCTGGGAGGCGAACACTGAAGCTTTCTTT. Translation: CASSWEANTEAFF.

This clone is a singleton in its sample. The chain has TRBV7-9 and TRBJ2-1; D perhaps matches TRBD1 (5 bases). V was trimmed by 5 bases and J by 4 bases, leaving 18 bases between them. Germline-derived CDR1 and CDR2 are SEHNR and FQNEAQ (reference sequence). The CDR3 contains 16 residues. In DNA form, the CDR3 reads TGTGCCAGCAGCCTAACAGGATTGGAGCCGTACAATGAGCAGTTCTTC. Translation: CASSLTGLEPYNEQFF.

This chain uses TRBV29-1 with TRBJ1-6; TRBD1 aligns across 9 bases. With V trimmed by 6 bases and J by 6 bases, 9 bases remained unmatched. From germline, CDR1 is SQVTM and CDR2 ANQGSEA. This CDR3 comprises 15 residues. CDR3 sequence (DNA): TGCAGCGTCGCCACACAGGGGGCGTCTAATTCACCCCTCCACTTT. This codes for CSVATQGASNSPLHF.

The chain employs TRBV5-6 and TRBJ2-7; 10 bases are shared with TRBD2. Per the germline V gene, CDR1 is SGHDT and CDR2 is YYEEEE. Trimming at V came to 5 bases and at J to 2 bases, leaving 4 bases not matched to a gene. The CDR3 runs 14 residues. CDR3 in amino acids: CASRHLAGAYEQYF. DNA of the CDR3: TGTGCCAGCAGGCATCTAGCGGGGGCCTACGAGCAGTACTTC.

The V call is TRBV4-1, the J call TRBJ2-3, with D possibly TRBD1 on 5 matching bases. The CDR3 loop spans 13 amino acids. Trimming left V 7 bases short and J 4 bases short, with 12 bases between. Germline values: CDR1 MGHRA, CDR2 YSYEKL. DNA of the CDR3: TGCGCCAGCATGGGCAGGGTTGCAGATACGCAGTATTTT. This gives the protein CASMGRVADTQYF.

The sample holds a few counts of this clone. The chain employs TRBV27 and TRBJ1-3; tentatively, D is TRBD1 (5 bases). V was pared by 4 bases and J by 0 bases, with 13 bases between. This CDR3 has 16 residues. In germline, CDR1 is MNHEY, CDR2 SMNVEV (reference sequence). The CDR3 loop is CASSWAGPSSGNTIYF. CDR3 DNA sequence: TGTGCCAGCAGTTGGGCGGGACCGAGCTCTGGAAACACCATATATTTT.

CDR3 sequence reads: CASSLEGHSRGEQYF. The CDR3, as DNA: TGCGCCAGCAGCTTGGAGGGACACAGTAGGGGGGAGCAGTACTTC. This chain connects TRBV5-1 to TRBJ2-7; D may be TRBD1 (6 bases). The CDR3 runs 15 residues. The V end was cut by 0 bases, the J end by 7 bases, with 17 bases between. In germline, CDR1 is SGHRS, CDR2 YFSETQ. Complete variable domain (other parts from reference TRBV5-1 and TRBJ2-7): KAGVTQTPRYLIKTRGQQVTLSCSPISGHRSVSWYQQTPGQGLQFLFEYFSETQRNKGNFPGRFSGRQFSNSRSEMNVSTLELGDSALYLCASSLEGHSRGEQYFGPGTRLTVT.

The chain couples TRBV29-1 to TRBJ2-5; 9 nucleotides agree with TRBD2. With 6 bases clipped from V and 3 bases from J, the junction kept 8 bases outside the gene matches. The CDR3 totals 14 residues. The germline CDR1 and CDR2 sequences are SQVTM and ANQGSEA. As DNA, the CDR3 is TGCAGCGTGTGCCCAATAGCGGGGGAAGAGACCCAGTACTTC. Its translation is CSVCPIAGEETQYF.

The chain is built from TRBV7-9 and TRBJ2-5; the D gene is possibly TRBD1 (6 bases). The CDR3 extends over 15 amino acids. Trimming removed 5 bases at V and 2 bases at J, with 15 bases between. Germline V lookup: CDR1 SEHNR, CDR2 FQNEAQ (reference sequence). The CDR3 spells CASSLALDSQETQYF. The CDR3 DNA reads as TGTGCCAGCAGCCTCGCGCTGGACAGTCAAGAGACCCAGTACTTC.

In this sample, this clone turned up once. J is TRBJ2-1 and V is TRBV7-8, with TRBD2 identical over 13 bases. V trimming: 3 bases; J trimming: 2 bases; junction bases outside the gene matches: 1. This CDR3 region has 16 residues. Germline assignment: CDR1 SGHVS and CDR2 FQNEAQ. The CDR3: CASSLGLAGPYNEQFF. The DNA of the CDR3 is TGTGCCAGCAGCTTGGGACTAGCGGGGCCCTACAATGAGCAGTTCTTC. The whole variable domain, remainder taken from reference TRBV7-8 and TRBJ2-1, is GAGVSQSPRYKVAKRGQDVALRCDPISGHVSLFWYQQALGQGPEFLTYFQNEAQLDKSGLPSDRFFAERPEGSVSTLKIQRTQQEDSAVYLCASSLGLAGPYNEQFFGPGTRLTVL.

The rearrangement uses TRBV5-1 and TRBJ2-7; 8 bases agree with TRBD2. Germline trimming cut 3 bases from V and 6 bases from J; bases unmatched to any gene: 11. The length of the CDR3 is 15 residues. CDR1 and CDR2 (germline): SGHRS, YFSETQ. The CDR3, as DNA: TGCGCCAGCAGCTACGCGACTAGCGCAGATGGCGAGCAGTACTTC. Its translation is CASSYATSADGEQYF.

This sequence joins TRBV4-3 and TRBJ1-1; D call uncertain. Germline lookup yields CDR1 LGHNA and CDR2 YSLEER. The CDR3 spans 13 residues. V gave up 4 bases and J gave up 6 bases, with 12 bases separating them. The CDR3 sequence: CASSPESGSEAFF. CDR3 nucleotide sequence: TGCGCCAGCAGCCCCGAAAGCGGATCTGAAGCTTTCTTT.

V usage is TRBV11-2 and J usage is TRBJ1-6; D is unclear. Germline-derived CDR1 and CDR2 are SGHAT and FQNNGV. CDR3 length: 16 amino acids. With 5 bases removed from V and 4 bases from J, the gap between germline ends came to 15 bases. The CDR3 sequence: CASSPEGNAYNSPLHF. CDR3 sequence (DNA): TGTGCCAGCAGCCCCGAGGGAAATGCGTATAATTCACCCCTCCACTTT.

The chain joins TRBV5-4 to TRBJ2-3, with no clear D. Trimming shortened V by 0 bases and J by 7 bases, and 9 bases separated the two germline ends. CDR1 SGHNT and CDR2 YYREEE come from the germline V gene (reference sequence). The CDR3 has 13 residues. The CDR3 DNA is TGTGCCAGCAGCTTGGAAAGCCCTAATACGCAGTATTTT. Encoded protein: CASSLESPNTQYF.

The chain recombines TRBV19 with TRBJ1-4; 11 nucleotides line up with TRBD1. V was pared by 5 bases and J by 7 bases, with 0 bases of the junction left unmatched. Germline values: CDR1 LNHDA, CDR2 SQIVND (reference sequence). The CDR3 consists of 13 residues. The CDR3: CASSGTGGEKLFF. In nucleotides, the CDR3 is TGTGCCAGTAGTGGGACAGGGGGTGAAAAACTGTTTTTT.

This chain links TRBV4-3 with TRBJ1-6, with a tentative D call TRBD1 (6 bases). The CDR3 contains 15 residues. Germline-derived CDR1 and CDR2 are LGHNA and YSLEER. Trimming removed 3 bases at V and 8 bases at J, with 14 bases between. The CDR3 loop is CASSQRTEGDSPLHF. DNA for the CDR3: TGCGCCAGCAGCCAGCGGACAGAGGGGGATTCACCCCTCCACTTT.

This clone occurred a few times. The chain recombines TRBV7-2 with TRBJ1-2, with TRBD1 as a possible D gene (5 bases). V dropped 2 bases and J dropped 4 bases, with 14 bases sitting between them. The CDR3 is 15 amino acids. Germline CDR1 SGHTA, CDR2 FQGNSA. The CDR3 is CASSLLVQGTYGYTF. The CDR3 DNA reads as TGTGCCAGCAGCTTACTAGTTCAGGGAACCTATGGCTACACCTTC.

In this sample, this clone turned up once. The J gene is TRBJ1-2, the V gene TRBV29-1, with D possibly matching TRBD1 (6 bases). The germline CDR1 and CDR2 sequences are SQVTM and ANQGSEA. This CDR3 region has 14 residues. Deletions cut 8 bases from V and 6 bases from J, with 22 bases between. The CDR3 DNA follows: TGCAGCACGCTCACCTTTGGGGGCGCGAATGGCTACACCTTC. As protein: CSTLTFGGANGYTF.

The chain recombines TRBV2 with TRBJ1-4; TRBD1 might be the D (6 bases). This CDR3 has 17 residues. The germline V gene encodes CDR1 SNHLY and CDR2 FYNNEI. V lost 6 bases, J lost 4 bases, and 21 bases lay in between. The CDR3 here is CASSPGGGGAFNEKLFF. CDR3 DNA sequence: TGTGCCAGCAGCCCCGGTGGCGGGGGGGCGTTTAATGAAAAACTGTTTTTT.

V gene TRBV5-1 combines with J gene TRBJ2-1, with 14 bases aligning to TRBD2. This CDR3 region has 19 residues. J was trimmed by 0 bases and V by 0 bases; bases with no gene match: 5. Germline values: CDR1 SGHRS, CDR2 YFSETQ. The CDR3 sequence: CASSLVGTSGGSSYNEQFF. CDR3 DNA sequence: TGCGCCAGCAGCTTGGTCGGGACTAGCGGGGGTAGCTCCTACAATGAGCAGTTCTTC.

The rearrangement joins TRBV6-1 to TRBJ1-1; weak D call: TRBD1 (5 bases). CDR1 and CDR2 from the germline V gene are MNHNS and SASEGT. The V end was cut by 8 bases, the J end by 11 bases, with 24 bases between. The CDR3 has 14 residues. CDR3 region: CASGGGRAHPGAFF. The CDR3 DNA sequence: TGTGCCAGCGGGGGGGGACGGGCCCACCCTGGGGCTTTCTTT.

J is TRBJ1-1 and V is TRBV6-5, with D possibly being TRBD1 (6 bases). CDR3 length: 15 residues. The V and J ends lost 0 bases and 1 base respectively, with 9 bases between them. Germline-derived CDR1 and CDR2 are MNHEY and SVGAGI. In nucleotides, the CDR3 is TGTGCCAGCAGTTACTCGTCAGGGGCGAACACTGAAGCTTTCTTT. This sequence encodes CASSYSSGANTEAFF.